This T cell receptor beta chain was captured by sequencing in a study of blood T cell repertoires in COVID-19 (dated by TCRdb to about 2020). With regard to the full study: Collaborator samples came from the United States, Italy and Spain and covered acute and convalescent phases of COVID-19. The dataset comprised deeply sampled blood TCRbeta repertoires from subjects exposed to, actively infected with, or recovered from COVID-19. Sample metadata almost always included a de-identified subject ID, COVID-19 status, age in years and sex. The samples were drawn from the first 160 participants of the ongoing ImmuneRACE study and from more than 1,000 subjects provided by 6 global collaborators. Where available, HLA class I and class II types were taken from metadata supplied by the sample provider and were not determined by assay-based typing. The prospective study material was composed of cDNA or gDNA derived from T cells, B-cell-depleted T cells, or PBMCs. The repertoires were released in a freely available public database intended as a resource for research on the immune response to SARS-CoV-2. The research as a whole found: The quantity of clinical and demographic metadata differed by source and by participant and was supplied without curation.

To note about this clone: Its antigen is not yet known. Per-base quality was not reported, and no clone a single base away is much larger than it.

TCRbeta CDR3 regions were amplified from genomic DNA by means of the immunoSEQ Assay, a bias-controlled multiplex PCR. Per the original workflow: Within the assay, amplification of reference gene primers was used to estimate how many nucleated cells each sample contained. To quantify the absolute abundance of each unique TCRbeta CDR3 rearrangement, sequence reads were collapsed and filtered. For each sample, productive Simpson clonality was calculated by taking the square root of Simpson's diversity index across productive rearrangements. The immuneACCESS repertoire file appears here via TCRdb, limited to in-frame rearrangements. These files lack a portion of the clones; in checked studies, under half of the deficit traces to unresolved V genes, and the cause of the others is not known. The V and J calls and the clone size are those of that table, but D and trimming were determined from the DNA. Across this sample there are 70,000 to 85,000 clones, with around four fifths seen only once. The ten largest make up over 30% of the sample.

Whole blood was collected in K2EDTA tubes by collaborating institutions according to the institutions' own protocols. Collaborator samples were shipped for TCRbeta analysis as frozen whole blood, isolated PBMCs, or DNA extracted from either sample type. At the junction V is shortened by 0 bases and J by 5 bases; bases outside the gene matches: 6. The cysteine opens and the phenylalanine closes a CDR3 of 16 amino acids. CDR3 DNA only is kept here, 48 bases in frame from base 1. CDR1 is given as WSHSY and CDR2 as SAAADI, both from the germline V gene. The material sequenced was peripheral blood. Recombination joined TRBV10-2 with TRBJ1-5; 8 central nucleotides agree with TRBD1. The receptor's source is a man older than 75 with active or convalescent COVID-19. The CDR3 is CASSESRTGYHQPQHF. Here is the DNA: TGCGCCAGCAGTGAGTCAAGGACAGGGTACCATCAGCCCCAGCATTTT.